Listed below are T cell receptor beta chains from one sample, sequenced in a study of control samples from healthy donors and cancer patients. Assay used: immunoSEQ multiplex PCR; TCRdb lists only in-frame clones, some missing. The table includes roughly 170,000 clones, about 90% detected once. Sample: blood. Source of these receptors: a woman between 35 and 50 years old in good health. The CDR3 runs from the conserved cysteine through the conserved F or W. Fields, in order: clone size, J gene, V gene, D gene, CDR3 protein, CDR3 DNA. A D gene is named only where the DNA matches it firmly. Where a row states a size, it is once, few, many or the class of an expanded clone; other rows omit it.

clone size: NA
J gene: TRBJ2-7
V gene: TRBV5-1
D gene: TRBD1
CDR3 protein: CASRPGQSFEQYF
CDR3 DNA: TGCGCCAGCAGACCGGGACAGAGCTTTGAGCAGTACTTC

clone size: few
J gene: TRBJ1-1
V gene: TRBV9
D gene: NA
CDR3 protein: CASSPTLSGRRGWVVQNTEAFF
CDR3 DNA: TGTGCCAGCAGCCCCACATTAAGTGGTCGGAGGGGTTGGGTTGTTCAGAACACTGAAGCTTTCTTT

clone size: NA
J gene: TRBJ1-2
V gene: TRBV2
D gene: NA
CDR3 protein: CASSEGVSYGYTF
CDR3 DNA: TGTGCCAGCAGTGAAGGGGTGAGCTATGGCTACACCTTC

clone size: NA
J gene: TRBJ2-1
V gene: TRBV5-1
D gene: NA
CDR3 protein: CASSLEGGDEQFF
CDR3 DNA: TGCGCCAGCAGCTTGGAGGGTGGTGATGAGCAGTTCTTC

clone size: NA
J gene: TRBJ1-3
V gene: TRBV13
D gene: TRBD1
CDR3 protein: CASSRQGVSGNTIYF
CDR3 DNA: TGTGCCAGCAGCCGACAGGGGGTCTCTGGAAACACCATATATTTT

clone size: NA
J gene: TRBJ2-1
V gene: TRBV7-3
D gene: TRBD2
CDR3 protein: CASSPSGGSYNEQFF
CDR3 DNA: TGTGCCAGCAGCCCCTCGGGGGGCTCCTACAATGAGCAGTTCTTC

clone size: NA
J gene: TRBJ1-2
V gene: TRBV2
D gene: NA
CDR3 protein: CASTHTGTGGYTF
CDR3 DNA: TGTGCCAGCACACATACAGGGACCGGGGGCTACACCTTC

clone size: NA
J gene: TRBJ2-2
V gene: TRBV6-1
D gene: NA
CDR3 protein: CASSEQGRRTGELFF
CDR3 DNA: TGTGCCAGCAGTGAACAAGGAAGACGCACCGGGGAGCTGTTTTTT

clone size: NA
J gene: TRBJ1-2
V gene: TRBV6-2/TRBV6-3
D gene: NA
CDR3 protein: CASSETYGYTF
CDR3 DNA: TGTGCCAGCAGTGAGACCTATGGCTACACCTTC

clone size: once
J gene: TRBJ2-7
V gene: TRBV10-1
D gene: NA
CDR3 protein: CASSLTQGDEQYF
CDR3 DNA: TGCGCCAGCAGTTTAACACAGGGCGACGAGCAGTACTTC

clone size: few
J gene: TRBJ1-5
V gene: TRBV6-6
D gene: TRBD1
CDR3 protein: CASSYSDRDQPQHF
CDR3 DNA: TGTGCCAGCAGTTACTCCGACAGGGATCAGCCCCAGCATTTT

clone size: NA
J gene: TRBJ1-5
V gene: TRBV10-1
D gene: TRBD1
CDR3 protein: CASNPGTGGYGNQPQHF
CDR3 DNA: TGCGCCAGCAACCCCGGGACAGGGGGGTATGGCAATCAGCCCCAGCATTTT